These 25 T cell receptor beta chains originate from one sample sequenced in a study of blood T cell repertoires in COVID-19. Generated by immunoSEQ multiplex PCR, the TCRdb table keeps only in-frame clones and is missing some. The sample holds tens of thousands of clones, around 90% seen once. Sequencing input: peripheral blood. The receptors were gathered from a man older than 75 with acute or convalescent COVID-19.

The chain has TRBV5-1 and TRBJ1-4; D call uncertain. Germline loops: CDR1 SGHRS, CDR2 YFSETQ. This CDR3 region has 15 residues. V shed 0 bases and J shed 0 bases, with 6 bases lying between them. The CDR3 loop reads CASSLGQTTNEKLFF. CDR3 bases: TGCGCCAGCAGCTTGGGGCAGACAACTAATGAAAAACTGTTTTTT.

This clone is a singleton in its sample. The V and J genes are TRBV20-1 and TRBJ1-2, with unresolved D. This CDR3 region has 10 residues. Germline CDR1 and CDR2: DFQATT and SNEGSKA (reference sequence). Trimming pared 0 bases from V and 12 bases from J, leaving 8 bases between. The CDR3 loop is CSARDSVHTF. The CDR3 DNA follows: TGCAGTGCTAGAGACAGCGTACACACCTTC.

CDR3 residues: CASSEDTGGGSPLHF. The CDR3 DNA is TGTGCCAGCAGTGAAGATACAGGGGGGGGTTCACCCCTCCACTTT. The rearrangement joins TRBV2 to TRBJ1-6; 8 nucleotides agree with TRBD1. The junction had 5 bases not matched to a gene; V was cut back by 1 base and J by 9 bases. The CDR3 has 15 amino acids. Germline V gene lookup returns CDR1 SNHLY and CDR2 FYNNEI.

The rearrangement links TRBV19 to TRBJ1-1, with D perhaps TRBD1 (5 bases). The CDR3 has 15 amino acids. V shed 2 bases and J shed 2 bases, with 12 bases lying between them. CDR1 is LNHDA and CDR2 is SQIVND in the germline V gene (reference sequence). Here the CDR3 DNA reads TGTGCCAGTAGTATAACAAGGGGAGGAAACACTGAAGCTTTCTTT. Its translation: CASSITRGGNTEAFF.

This sequence joins TRBV5-8 and TRBJ1-2; D unresolved. V shed 0 bases and J shed 11 bases, with 11 bases lying between them. Germline CDR1 SGHTS, CDR2 YDEGEE. The CDR3 spans 12 residues. The CDR3: CASSLDSSVYTF. The CDR3 DNA reads as TGTGCCAGCAGCTTGGATTCCAGCGTGTACACCTTC.

The gene calls are TRBV4-2 and TRBJ2-7; 10 positions match TRBD2. The CDR3 is 16 residues long. Germline lookup yields CDR1 LGHNA and CDR2 YNFKEQ. The V gene end was trimmed by 3 bases and the J gene end by 0 bases; junction bases not matched to a gene: 5. The CDR3 DNA is TGTGCCAGCAGCCATGGACTAGCGGACAACTCCTACGAGCAGTACTTC. Translation: CASSHGLADNSYEQYF.

This clone was counted a few times. The V and J genes are TRBV5-1 and TRBJ1-6, with 8 positions matching TRBD1. The V and J ends lost 1 base and 8 bases, in that order; junction bases with no gene match: 5. The germline V gene has CDR1 SGHRS and CDR2 YFSETQ. CDR3 length: 15 amino acids. CDR3 in amino acids: CASSLTGGLDSPLHF. In nucleotides, the CDR3 is TGCGCCAGCAGCTTGACAGGGGGTTTGGATTCACCCCTCCACTTT.

The rearrangement links TRBV18 to TRBJ1-1; TRBD1 matches at 8 bases. CDR3 length: 16 amino acids. J lost 1 base, V lost 1 base, and 5 bases had no gene match. CDR1 and CDR2 from the germline V gene are KGHSH and LQKENI. For the CDR3, the DNA is TGTGCCAGCTCACCACGCGGACAGGGCGCGAACACTGAAGCTTTCTTT. Its protein is CASSPRGQGANTEAFF.

The V call is TRBV5-4, the J call TRBJ2-2; 9 bases are shared with TRBD2. V shed 5 bases and J 3 bases; nucleotides not matched to a gene: 5. This CDR3 comprises 15 residues. Looked up from germline, CDR1 is SGHNT and CDR2 is YYREEE (reference sequence). The DNA for the CDR3 is TGTGCCAGCAGTCCCGGGACTAGCTACACCGGGGAGCTGTTTTTT. Amino acids: CASSPGTSYTGELFF.

This chain uses TRBV5-1 with TRBJ2-7, with 9 bases identical to TRBD1. V trimming: 0 bases; J trimming: 6 bases; junction bases outside the gene matches: 4. The CDR3 covers 14 residues. CDR1 is SGHRS and CDR2 is YFSETQ in the germline V gene. DNA of the CDR3: TGCGCCAGCAGCTTGGCCCCGGACAGGGGCGAGCAGTACTTC. As protein: CASSLAPDRGEQYF.

The chain has TRBV3-1 (or the pseudogene TRBV3-2) and TRBJ2-7; 9 nucleotides agree with TRBD1. The trim removed 5 bases at V and 6 bases at J, leaving 8 bases unmatched. The CDR3 is 14 residues long. CDR1 and CDR2 from the germline V gene are LGHDT and YNNKEL (reference sequence). CDR3 protein: CASSARDRVPEQYF. In nucleotides, the CDR3 is TGTGCCAGCAGCGCCCGGGACAGGGTTCCCGAGCAGTACTTC.

The V call is TRBV19, the J call TRBJ1-1; D is unclear. Per the germline V gene, CDR1 is LNHDA and CDR2 is SQIVND (reference sequence). The CDR3 contains 13 residues. CDR3 region: CGSAATANTEAFF. CDR3 DNA: TGTGGCTCCGCGGCGACGGCGAACACTGAAGCTTTCTTT.

Only one count was recorded for this clone. The chain has TRBV5-1 and TRBJ2-2; perhaps TRBD2 as D (6 bases). In germline, CDR1 is SGHRS, CDR2 YFSETQ. The CDR3 extends over 14 amino acids. V lost 4 bases and J lost 5, with 12 bases in between. CDR3 loop: CASSPAGQTGELFF. In DNA, the CDR3 is TGCGCCAGCAGCCCCGCGGGGCAAACCGGGGAGCTGTTTTTT.

The chain has TRBV11-2 and TRBJ1-6; 7 bases match TRBD1. From germline, CDR1 is SGHAT and CDR2 FQNNGV. V shed 2 bases, J shed 14 bases, and the junction held 15 bases outside the gene matches. The CDR3 is 16 residues long. CDR3 in amino acids: CASSLRSRDRVITLHF. CDR3 coding DNA: TGTGCCAGCAGCTTAAGGTCTCGTGACAGGGTAATTACCCTCCACTTT.

The V gene is TRBV7-2, the J gene TRBJ2-2; 8 bases are a match to TRBD1. The CDR3 has 15 residues. Germline CDR1 SGHTA, CDR2 FQGNSA. Trimming at V came to 4 bases and at J to 4 bases, leaving 5 bases not matched to a gene. The DNA for the CDR3 is TGTGCCAGCAGCTCAAGGACAGGGCCCACCGGGGAGCTGTTTTTT. Protein sequence: CASSSRTGPTGELFF.

The chain combines TRBV11-1 with TRBJ2-1; 14 nucleotides line up with TRBD2. The CDR3 extends over 15 amino acids. Trimming took 5 bases from V and 7 from J; bases not matched to a gene: 4. Germline V gene lookup returns CDR1 SGHAT and CDR2 FQDESV (reference sequence). The CDR3: CASSLGLAGGNEQFF. The CDR3 DNA follows: TGTGCCAGCAGCCTTGGACTAGCGGGGGGAAATGAGCAGTTCTTC. The complete variable domain, with remaining parts taken from reference TRBV11-1 and TRBJ2-1, reads EAEVAQSPRYKITEKSQAVAFWCDPISGHATLYWYRQILGQGPELLVQFQDESVVDDSQLPKDRFSAERLKGVDSTLKIQPAELGDSAMYLCASSLGLAGGNEQFFGPGTRLTVL.

This chain joins TRBV18 and TRBJ2-7; 11 positions agree with TRBD1. J was trimmed by 3 bases and V by 6 bases; bases with no gene match: 10. The CDR3 has 16 amino acids. In germline, CDR1 is KGHSH, CDR2 LQKENI. CDR3 nucleotides: TGTGCCAGCTCCCCGCGGACAGGGGGCATTGGCTACGAGCAGTACTTC. Translating it yields CASSPRTGGIGYEQYF.

This clone appeared a single time. This chain connects TRBV7-8 to TRBJ2-2; D is ambiguous. In germline, CDR1 is SGHVS, CDR2 FQNEAQ. The V end lost 5 bases, the J end lost 1 base, and 11 bases lay between the germline ends. There are 15 residues in the CDR3. CDR3 coding DNA: TGTGCCAGCAGCCTACTTAGTGGGAACACCGGGGAGCTGTTTTTT. It translates to CASSLLSGNTGELFF.

V gene TRBV7-6 combines with J gene TRBJ2-5; 7 nucleotides agree with TRBD1. CDR1 is SGHVS and CDR2 is FNYEAQ in the germline V gene. Unmatched junction bases numbered 6, after V lost 5 bases and J lost 0 bases. CDR3 length: 15 residues. CDR3 nucleotides: TGTGCCAGCAGCAGACAGGGACACGACCAAGAGACCCAGTACTTC. Amino acid sequence: CASSRQGHDQETQYF.

This clone showed up just once. The chain joins TRBV9 to TRBJ2-2; the match to TRBD2 covers 12 bases. The trim removed 2 bases at V and 8 bases at J, leaving 7 bases unmatched. Germline loops: CDR1 SGDLS, CDR2 YYNGEE. CDR3 length equals 16 residues. The CDR3 sequence is CASSVTSGGLGGELFF. The CDR3, as DNA: TGTGCCAGCAGCGTGACTAGCGGGGGCCTGGGAGGGGAGCTGTTTTTT.

J is TRBJ2-5 and V is TRBV3-1 (or the pseudogene TRBV3-2); TRBD2 is a possible D gene (6 bases). CDR3 length equals 13 residues. V was clipped by 6 bases and J by 4 bases, with 12 bases between them. Germline V gives CDR1 LGHDT, CDR2 YNNKEL (reference sequence). Here the CDR3 reads CASSPRAGETQYF. The CDR3 DNA sequence: TGTGCCAGCAGTCCGAGAGCGGGAGAGACCCAGTACTTC.

The gene calls are TRBV5-4 and TRBJ1-1, with TRBD1 identical over 7 bases. The germline V gene encodes CDR1 SGHNT and CDR2 YYREEE (reference sequence). V was pared by 4 bases and J by 0 bases, with 9 bases of the junction left unmatched. The CDR3 totals 16 residues. The CDR3 reads CASSPPTGAMNTEAFF. CDR3 DNA: TGTGCCAGCAGCCCCCCCACAGGGGCGATGAACACTGAAGCTTTCTTT. Looking up the rest from reference TRBV5-4 and TRBJ1-1 gives the full variable domain: ETGVTQSPTHLIKTRGQQVTLRCSSQSGHNTVSWYQQALGQGPQFIFQYYREEENGRGNFPPRFSGLQFPNYSSELNVNALELDDSALYLCASSPPTGAMNTEAFFGQGTRLTVV.

The chain couples TRBV19 to TRBJ1-2; possibly TRBD1 for D (6 bases). This CDR3 spans 12 amino acids. V was clipped by 4 bases and J by 3 bases, with 6 bases between them. Germline V lookup: CDR1 LNHDA, CDR2 SQIVND (reference sequence). This chain's CDR3 is CASSTGDYGYTF. The CDR3 DNA is TGTGCCAGTAGTACAGGGGACTATGGCTACACCTTC.

The chain links TRBV5-5 to TRBJ2-3; 10 bases line up with TRBD1. V dropped 0 bases and J dropped 5; count of bases not matched to a gene: 6. The CDR3 covers 16 residues. Germline V gene sequence: CDR1 SGHKS, CDR2 YYEKEE (reference sequence). As DNA, the CDR3 is TGTGCCAGCAGCTTGGTGGGGACAGGGGAGGTAGATACGCAGTATTTT. It yields the protein CASSLVGTGEVDTQYF.

The V call is TRBV6-1, the J call TRBJ1-3; 9 bases are shared with TRBD1. The CDR3 runs to 16 residues. V was pared by 2 bases and J by 4 bases, with 6 bases of the junction left unmatched. Looked up from germline, CDR1 is MNHNS and CDR2 is SASEGT. For the CDR3, the DNA is TGTGCCAGCAGTGAATACGGACAGGGGAAAGGAAACACCATATATTTT. Translation: CASSEYGQGKGNTIYF.